These T cell receptor beta chains were read from a single sample in a study of blood T cell repertoires in COVID-19. Generated by immunoSEQ multiplex PCR, the TCRdb table keeps only in-frame clones and is missing some. The top ten hold 3.5% to 4.5% of the sample, which has about 140,000 clones, roughly 80% seen once. The sequenced material came from peripheral blood. Source of these receptors: a woman between 55 and 75 years old with acute or convalescent COVID-19. Both conserved end residues are part of each CDR3. A D gene is named only where the DNA matches it firmly. A clone size is listed for some rows: how often the clone was seen (once, few, many), or a class if it is expanded.

d_gene	abundance	v_gene	j_gene	CDR3aa	CDR3nt
.	.	TRBV6-5	TRBJ2-3	CASKRGLADTQYF	TGTGCCAGCAAAAGGGGTCTCGCAGATACGCAGTATTTT
.	.	TRBV16	TRBJ2-7	CASSHRGAGVYEQYF	TGTGCCAGCAGCCACCGGGGGGCAGGAGTCTACGAGCAGTACTTC
.	.	TRBV5-1	TRBJ1-1	CASSLPDRANTEAFF	TGCGCCAGCAGCTTGCCGGACAGAGCGAACACTGAAGCTTTCTTT
TRBD1	.	TRBV6-1	TRBJ1-6	CASSEGGQVFSPLHF	TGTGCCAGCAGTGAAGGGGGACAGGTTTTCTCACCCCTCCACTTT
TRBD1	.	TRBV3-1/TRBV3-2	TRBJ1-6	CASSQGQITNSPLHF	TGTGCCAGCAGCCAGGGACAGATCACTAATTCACCCCTCCACTTT
.	.	TRBV13	TRBJ1-1	CASSSTGTTEAFF	TGTGCCAGCAGCTCTACAGGGACCACTGAAGCTTTCTTT
.	.	TRBV9	TRBJ1-2	CASSVARAGGYGYTF	TGTGCCAGCAGCGTAGCAAGAGCGGGGGGGTATGGCTACACCTTC
.	.	TRBV28	TRBJ1-2	CASSHQALSPYGYTF	TGTGCCAGCAGTCACCAGGCTCTGAGCCCTTATGGCTACACCTTC
TRBD1	.	TRBV28	TRBJ1-1	CASSKVLTGGTEAFF	TGTGCCAGCAGTAAAGTCCTGACAGGGGGCACTGAAGCTTTCTTT
TRBD1	once	TRBV7-2	TRBJ1-2	CASSLATGVIDYGYTF	TGTGCCAGCAGCTTGGCGACAGGGGTTATAGACTATGGCTACACCTTC
.	.	TRBV7-8	TRBJ2-2	CASSPNTGELFF	TGTGCCAGCAGCCCAAACACCGGGGAGCTGTTTTTT
TRBD1	once	TRBV28	TRBJ1-2	CATLGQDNYGYTF	TGTGCCACCTTGGGACAGGACAACTATGGCTACACCTTC
.	.	TRBV5-4	TRBJ2-7	CASSLGAIEQYF	TGTGCCAGCAGCTTGGGGGCTATCGAGCAGTACTTC
.	.	TRBV28	TRBJ2-3	CASSLREWYTDTQYF	TGTGCCAGCAGTTTACGGGAGTGGTACACAGATACGCAGTATTTT
.	.	TRBV4-3	TRBJ1-2	CASSQDLMGAGYTF	TGCGCCAGCAGCCAAGATTTAATGGGGGCTGGCTACACCTTC
.	.	TRBV30	TRBJ1-6	CAWSSLNLYNSPLHF	TGTGCCTGGAGTAGTCTGAACTTATATAATTCACCCCTCCACTTT
TRBD2	.	TRBV7-9	TRBJ2-1	CASSLEWGGSRGNEQFF	TGTGCCAGCAGCTTAGAATGGGGCGGGAGCCGGGGCAATGAGCAGTTCTTC
TRBD1	.	TRBV24-1	TRBJ2-2	CASEPGQGSTGELFF	TGTGCCTCAGAACCGGGACAGGGGAGCACCGGGGAGCTGTTTTTT
TRBD1	.	TRBV30	TRBJ2-7	CAWSLAPGQGRYEQYF	TGTGCCTGGAGCCTCGCTCCGGGACAGGGGAGGTACGAGCAGTACTTC
.	few	TRBV9	TRBJ2-3	CASSVGQPPDTQYF	TGTGCCAGCAGCGTCGGACAGCCTCCAGATACGCAGTATTTT
.	.	TRBV6-5	TRBJ2-7	CASSQRHVGYEQYF	TGTGCCAGCTCTCAGCGGCATGTCGGCTACGAGCAGTACTTC
.	few	TRBV6-6	TRBJ1-2	CASSERANYGYTF	TGTGCCAGCAGCGAGAGGGCTAACTATGGCTACACCTTC
TRBD1	.	TRBV7-8	TRBJ1-5	CASSYIRDRGGQPQHF	TGTGCCAGCAGCTACATCCGGGACAGGGGAGGTCAGCCCCAGCATTTT
.	.	TRBV20-1	TRBJ2-3	CSARDPSGQYF	TGCAGTGCTAGAGATCCCTCAGGCCAGTATTTT
TRBD1	.	TRBV28	TRBJ1-2	CASLPGGYYGYTF	TGTGCCAGCTTACCAGGGGGCTACTATGGCTACACCTTC
TRBD1	.	TRBV28	TRBJ1-1	CASSTGGRNTEAFF	TGTGCCAGCAGTACAGGGGGTCGGAACACTGAAGCTTTCTTT
.	.	TRBV9	TRBJ1-1	CASSVGGYTEAFF	TGTGCCAGCAGCGTAGGGGGCTACACTGAAGCTTTCTTT
.	.	TRBV6-5	TRBJ2-5	CASTPHQQGLETQYF	TGTGCCAGCACCCCGCACCAACAGGGCTTAGAGACCCAGTACTTC
.	.	TRBV7-9	TRBJ1-6	CASSQGAGDTYNSPLHF	TGTGCCAGCAGCCAAGGGGCAGGGGATACCTATAATTCACCCCTCCACTTT
.	.	TRBV5-4	TRBJ2-3	CASSLAGERGTDTQYF	TGTGCCAGCAGCTTGGCAGGGGAAAGGGGGACAGATACGCAGTATTTT
TRBD2	.	TRBV30	TRBJ2-3	CAWSVLAEVGDTQYF	TGTGCCTGGAGTGTACTAGCGGAGGTAGGGGATACGCAGTATTTT
.	.	TRBV3-1/TRBV3-2	TRBJ1-3	CASSRREVFDTIYF	TGTGCCAGCAGCCGTAGGGAGGTTTTTGACACCATATATTTT
.	.	TRBV5-4	TRBJ1-1	CASSGRLQNTEAFF	TGTGCCAGCAGCGGCCGACTGCAGAACACTGAAGCTTTCTTT
.	.	TRBV5-5	TRBJ1-5	CASSLAGNQPQHF	TGTGCCAGCAGCTTGGCAGGGAACCAGCCCCAGCATTTT
.	.	TRBV28	TRBJ1-1	CASSLASAEAFF	TGTGCCAGCAGTTTAGCAAGCGCTGAAGCTTTCTTT
.	once	TRBV7-2	TRBJ2-4	CASSLGGTNQNIQYF	TGTGCCAGCAGCTTAGGCGGTACGAACCAAAACATTCAGTACTTC
.	.	TRBV29-1	TRBJ1-1	CSVRFGEAFF	TGCAGCGTTCGATTCGGGGAAGCTTTCTTT
.	.	TRBV7-2	TRBJ1-5	CASSFTAAGPQHF	TGTGCCAGCAGCTTTACAGCCGCCGGGCCCCAGCATTTT
.	once	TRBV29-1	TRBJ2-3	CSGGRRTDTQYF	TGCAGCGGGGGACGGAGAACAGATACGCAGTATTTT
TRBD2	.	TRBV29-1	TRBJ2-5	CSVDGGTSRWETQYF	TGCAGCGTTGATGGTGGGACTAGCCGGTGGGAGACCCAGTACTTC
TRBD2	once	TRBV28	TRBJ2-2	CASSLRLAGVGELFF	TGTGCCAGCAGTTTAAGACTAGCGGGAGTCGGGGAGCTGTTTTTT